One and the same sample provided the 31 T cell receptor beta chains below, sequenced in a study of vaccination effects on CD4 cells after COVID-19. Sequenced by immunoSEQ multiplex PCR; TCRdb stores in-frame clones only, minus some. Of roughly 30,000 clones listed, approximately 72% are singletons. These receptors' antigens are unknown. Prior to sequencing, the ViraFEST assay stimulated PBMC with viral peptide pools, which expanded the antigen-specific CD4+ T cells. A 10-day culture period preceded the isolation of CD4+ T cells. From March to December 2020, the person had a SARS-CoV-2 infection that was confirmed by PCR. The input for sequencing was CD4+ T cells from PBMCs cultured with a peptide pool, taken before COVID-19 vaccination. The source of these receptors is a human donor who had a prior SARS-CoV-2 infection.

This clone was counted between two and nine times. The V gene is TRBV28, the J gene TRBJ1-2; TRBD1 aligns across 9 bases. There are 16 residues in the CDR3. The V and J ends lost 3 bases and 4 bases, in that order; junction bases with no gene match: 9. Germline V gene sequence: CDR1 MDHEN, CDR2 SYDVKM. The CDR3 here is CASSFPGQGRVYGYTF. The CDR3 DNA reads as TGTGCCAGCAGTTTCCCGGGACAGGGTAGGGTCTATGGCTACACCTTC.

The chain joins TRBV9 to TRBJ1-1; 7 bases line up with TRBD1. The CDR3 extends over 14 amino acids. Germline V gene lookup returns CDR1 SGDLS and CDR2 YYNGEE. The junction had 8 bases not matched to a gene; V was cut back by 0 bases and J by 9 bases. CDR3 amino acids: CASSVDNRGPKAFF. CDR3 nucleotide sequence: TGTGCCAGCAGCGTAGATAACAGGGGACCCAAAGCTTTCTTT.

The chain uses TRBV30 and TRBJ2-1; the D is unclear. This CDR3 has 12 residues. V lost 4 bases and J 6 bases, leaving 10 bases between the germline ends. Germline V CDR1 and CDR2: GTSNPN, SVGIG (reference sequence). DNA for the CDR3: TGTGCCTGGATGGCGGACCTCAATGAGCAGTTCTTC. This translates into CAWMADLNEQFF.

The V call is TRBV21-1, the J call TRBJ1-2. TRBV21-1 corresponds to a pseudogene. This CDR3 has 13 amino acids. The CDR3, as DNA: TGTGCCAGCAGCACCACCAGGGGAGGCGGCTACACCTTC. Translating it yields CASSTTRGGGYTF.

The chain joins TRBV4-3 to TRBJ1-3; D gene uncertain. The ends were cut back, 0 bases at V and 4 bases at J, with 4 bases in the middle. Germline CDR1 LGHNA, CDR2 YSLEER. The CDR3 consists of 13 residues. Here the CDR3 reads CASSQEWGNTIYF. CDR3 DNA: TGCGCCAGCAGCCAAGAATGGGGAAACACCATATATTTT.

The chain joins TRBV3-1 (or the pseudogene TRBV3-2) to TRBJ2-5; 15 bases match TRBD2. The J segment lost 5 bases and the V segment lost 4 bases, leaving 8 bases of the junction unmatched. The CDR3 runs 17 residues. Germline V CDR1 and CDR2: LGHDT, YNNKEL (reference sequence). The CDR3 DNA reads TGTGCCAGCAGCCCAGGACTAGCGGGAGGGCCTCGGGAGACCCAGTACTTC. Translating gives CASSPGLAGGPRETQYF.

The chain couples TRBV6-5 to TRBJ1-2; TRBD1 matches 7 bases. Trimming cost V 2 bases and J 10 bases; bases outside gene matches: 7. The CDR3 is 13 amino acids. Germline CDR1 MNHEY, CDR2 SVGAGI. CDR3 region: CASSYAGGGTYTF. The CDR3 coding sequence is TGTGCCAGCAGTTACGCAGGGGGGGGGACCTACACCTTC.

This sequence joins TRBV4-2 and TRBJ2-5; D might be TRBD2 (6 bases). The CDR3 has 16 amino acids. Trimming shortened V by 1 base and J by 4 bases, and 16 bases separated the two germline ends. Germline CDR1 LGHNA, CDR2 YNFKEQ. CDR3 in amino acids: CASSQGSGDLLETQYF. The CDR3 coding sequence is TGTGCCAGCAGCCAAGGGTCGGGGGACCTCCTAGAGACCCAGTACTTC.

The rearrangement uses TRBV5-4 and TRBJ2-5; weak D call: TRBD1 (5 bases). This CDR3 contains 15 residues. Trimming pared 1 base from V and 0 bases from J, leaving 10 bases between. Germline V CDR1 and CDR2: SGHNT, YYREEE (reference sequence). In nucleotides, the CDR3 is TGTGCCAGCAGCTTGCCCCCAGGGTACCAAGAGACCCAGTACTTC. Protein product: CASSLPPGYQETQYF.

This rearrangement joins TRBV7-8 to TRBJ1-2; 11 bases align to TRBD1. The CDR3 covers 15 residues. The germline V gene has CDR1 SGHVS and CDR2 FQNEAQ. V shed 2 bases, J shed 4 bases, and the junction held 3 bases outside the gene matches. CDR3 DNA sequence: TGTGCCAGCAGCTTAACGGGACAGGGGGGCTATGGCTACACCTTC. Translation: CASSLTGQGGYGYTF.

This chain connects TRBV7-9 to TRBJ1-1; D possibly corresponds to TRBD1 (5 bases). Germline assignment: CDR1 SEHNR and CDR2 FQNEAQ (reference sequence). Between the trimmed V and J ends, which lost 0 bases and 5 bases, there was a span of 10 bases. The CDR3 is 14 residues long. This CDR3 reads CASSLAGRQTEAFF. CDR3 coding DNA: TGTGCCAGCAGCTTAGCGGGGCGGCAGACTGAAGCTTTCTTT.

The CDR3 DNA follows: TGCGCCAGCAGTGAGTCGAGGACAGGAGCACGGCAGCCCCAGCATTTT. As protein: CASSESRTGARQPQHF. The chain joins TRBV10-1 to TRBJ1-5, with 7 bases fitting TRBD1. This CDR3 region has 16 residues. The V gene's germline CDR1 is WNHNN and CDR2 SYGVQD (reference sequence). Unmatched junction bases numbered 9, after V lost 0 bases and J lost 7 bases.

CDR3 region: CASSPGLAEYTQYF. The CDR3 nucleotides read TGTGCCAGCTCACCGGGACTAGCGGAATATACGCAGTATTTT. The chain recombines TRBV18 with TRBJ2-3; 11 positions agree with TRBD2. The germline V gene has CDR1 KGHSH and CDR2 LQKENI. The CDR3 consists of 14 residues. The V segment lost 3 bases and the J segment 7 bases; nucleotides outside the gene matches: 3.

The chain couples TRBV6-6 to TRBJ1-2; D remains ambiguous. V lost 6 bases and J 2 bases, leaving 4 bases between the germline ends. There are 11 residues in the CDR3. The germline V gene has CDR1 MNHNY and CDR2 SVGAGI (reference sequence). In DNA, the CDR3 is TGTGCCAGCAGGGAGAACTATGGCTACACCTTC. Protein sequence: CASRENYGYTF.

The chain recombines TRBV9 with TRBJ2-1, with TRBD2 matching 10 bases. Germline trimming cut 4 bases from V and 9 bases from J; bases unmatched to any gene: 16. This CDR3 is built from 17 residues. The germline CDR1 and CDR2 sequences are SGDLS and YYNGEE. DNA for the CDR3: TGTGCCAGCAGCCCGACGAGAGCGGGGGGGTTTTTGGGTGAGCAGTTCTTC. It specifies CASSPTRAGGFLGEQFF.

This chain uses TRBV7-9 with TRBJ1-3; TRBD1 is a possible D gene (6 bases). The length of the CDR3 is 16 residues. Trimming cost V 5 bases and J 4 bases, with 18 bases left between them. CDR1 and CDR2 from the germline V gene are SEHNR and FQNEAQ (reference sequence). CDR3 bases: TGTGCCAGCAGCCCTAAAGCTGCAGGGGAGGGAAACACCATATATTTT. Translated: CASSPKAAGEGNTIYF. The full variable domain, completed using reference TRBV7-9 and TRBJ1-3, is DTGVSQNPRHKITKRGQNVTFRCDPISEHNRLYWYRQTLGQGPEFLTYFQNEAQLEKSRLLSDRFSAERPKGSFSTLEIQRTEQGDSAMYLCASSPKAAGEGNTIYFGEGSWLTVV.

The CDR3 protein is CASSSARFEQYF. For the CDR3, the DNA is TGTGCCAGCAGCTCAGCCCGGTTCGAGCAGTACTTC. The rearrangement joins TRBV7-2 to TRBJ2-7, with D unclear. The CDR3 sequence is 12 residues long. V lost 4 bases and J 6 bases, leaving 10 bases between the germline ends. In germline, CDR1 is SGHTA, CDR2 FQGNSA. Together with reference TRBV7-2 and TRBJ2-7, the CDR3 gives the full variable domain: GAGVSQSPSNKVTEKGKDVELRCDPISGHTALYWYRQSLGQGLEFLIYFQGNSAPDKSGLPSDRFSAERTGGSVSTLTIQRTQQEDSAVYLCASSSARFEQYFGPGTRLTVT.

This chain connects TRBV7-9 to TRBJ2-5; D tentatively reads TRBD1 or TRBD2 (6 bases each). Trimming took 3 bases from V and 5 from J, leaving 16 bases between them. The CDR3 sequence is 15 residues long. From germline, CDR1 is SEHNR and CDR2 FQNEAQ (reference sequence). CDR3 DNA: TGTGCCAGCAGCTTCTTACAAGGGGGGCCGGAGACCCAGTACTTC. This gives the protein CASSFLQGGPETQYF.

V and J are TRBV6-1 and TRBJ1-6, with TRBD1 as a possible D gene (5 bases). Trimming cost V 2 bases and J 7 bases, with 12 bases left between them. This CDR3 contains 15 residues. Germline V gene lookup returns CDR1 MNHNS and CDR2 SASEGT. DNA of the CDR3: TGTGCCAGCAGTGAACAAGGGACGGGGAATTCACCCCTCCACTTT. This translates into CASSEQGTGNSPLHF.

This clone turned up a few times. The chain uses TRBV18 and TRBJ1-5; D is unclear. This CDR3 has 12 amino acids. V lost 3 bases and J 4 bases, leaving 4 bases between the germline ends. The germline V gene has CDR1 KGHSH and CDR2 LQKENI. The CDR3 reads CASSPGNQPQHF. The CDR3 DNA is TGTGCCAGCTCACCGGGAAATCAGCCCCAGCATTTT.

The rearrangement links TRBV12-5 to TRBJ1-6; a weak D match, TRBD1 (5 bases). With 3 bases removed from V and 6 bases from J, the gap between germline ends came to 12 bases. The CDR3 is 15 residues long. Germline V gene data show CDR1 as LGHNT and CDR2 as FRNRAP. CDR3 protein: CASGLPWGGNSPLHF. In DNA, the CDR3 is TGTGCTAGTGGTTTACCCTGGGGGGGTAATTCACCCCTCCACTTT.

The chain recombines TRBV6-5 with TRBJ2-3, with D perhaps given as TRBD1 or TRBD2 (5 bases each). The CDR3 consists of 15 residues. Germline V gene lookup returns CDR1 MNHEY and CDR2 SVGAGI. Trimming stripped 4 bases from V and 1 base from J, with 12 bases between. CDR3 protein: CASSSVGRGTDTQYF. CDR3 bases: TGTGCCAGCAGTTCAGTGGGACGTGGCACAGATACGCAGTATTTT.

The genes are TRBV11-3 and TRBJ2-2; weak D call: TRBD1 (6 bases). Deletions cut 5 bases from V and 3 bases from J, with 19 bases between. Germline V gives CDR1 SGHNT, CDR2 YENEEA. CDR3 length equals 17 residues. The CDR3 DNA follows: TGTGCCAGCAGCCCAGGCGGGTGGGACACCGACACCGGGGAGCTGTTTTTT. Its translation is CASSPGGWDTDTGELFF. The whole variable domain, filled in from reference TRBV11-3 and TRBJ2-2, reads EAGVVQSPRYKIIEKKQPVAFWCNPISGHNTLYWYLQNLGQGPELLIRYENEEAVDDSQLPKDRFSAERLKGVDSTLKIQPAELGDSAVYLCASSPGGWDTDTGELFFGEGSRLTVL.

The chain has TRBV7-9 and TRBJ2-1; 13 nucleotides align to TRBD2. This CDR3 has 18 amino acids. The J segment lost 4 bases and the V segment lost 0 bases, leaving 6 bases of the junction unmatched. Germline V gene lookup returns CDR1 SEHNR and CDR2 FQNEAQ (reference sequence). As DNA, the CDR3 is TGTGCCAGCAGCTTAGCGTCGGGACTAGCGGGGACTTACAATGAGCAGTTCTTC. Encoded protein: CASSLASGLAGTYNEQFF.

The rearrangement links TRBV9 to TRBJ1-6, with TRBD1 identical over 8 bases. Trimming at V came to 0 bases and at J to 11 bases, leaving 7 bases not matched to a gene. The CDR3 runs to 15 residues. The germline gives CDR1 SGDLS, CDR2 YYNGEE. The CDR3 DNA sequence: TGTGCCAGCAGCGTAGGTGACAGGGGCTTTCCACCCCTCCACTTT. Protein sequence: CASSVGDRGFPPLHF.

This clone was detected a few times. The CDR3 loop reads CASSDRIAGSYEQYF. CDR3 in DNA: TGTGCCAGCAGTGATAGGATCGCAGGCTCCTACGAGCAGTACTTC. The V and J genes are TRBV6-1 and TRBJ2-7, with D hard to call. V was shortened by 3 bases and J by 0 bases, with 12 bases between the two germline ends. This CDR3 has 15 amino acids. Germline CDR1 is MNHNS and CDR2 is SASEGT.

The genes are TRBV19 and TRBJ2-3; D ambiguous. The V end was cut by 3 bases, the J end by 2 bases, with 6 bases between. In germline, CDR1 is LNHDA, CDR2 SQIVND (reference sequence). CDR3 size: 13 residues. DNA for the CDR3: TGTGCCAGTAGTATTCAGGACACAGATACGCAGTATTTT. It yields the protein CASSIQDTDTQYF.

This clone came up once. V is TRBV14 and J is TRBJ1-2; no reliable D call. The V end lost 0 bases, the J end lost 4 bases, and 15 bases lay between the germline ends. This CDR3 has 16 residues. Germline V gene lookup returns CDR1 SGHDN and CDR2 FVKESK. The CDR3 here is CASSQDEGGGFYGYTF. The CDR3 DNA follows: TGTGCCAGCAGCCAAGACGAGGGCGGAGGGTTCTATGGCTACACCTTC.

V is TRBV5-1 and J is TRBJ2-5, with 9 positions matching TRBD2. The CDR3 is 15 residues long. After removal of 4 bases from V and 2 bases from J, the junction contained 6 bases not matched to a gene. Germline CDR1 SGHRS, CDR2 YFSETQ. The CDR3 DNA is TGCGCCAGCAGCCTGTCTAGCGGGACTCAAGAGACCCAGTACTTC. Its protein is CASSLSSGTQETQYF.

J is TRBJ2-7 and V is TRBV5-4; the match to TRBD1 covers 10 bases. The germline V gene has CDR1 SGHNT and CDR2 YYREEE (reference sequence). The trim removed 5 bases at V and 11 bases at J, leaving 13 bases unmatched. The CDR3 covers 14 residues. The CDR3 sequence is CASSDRQGASKKYF. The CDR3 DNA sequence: TGTGCCAGCAGTGATCGACAGGGGGCTTCGAAGAAGTACTTC. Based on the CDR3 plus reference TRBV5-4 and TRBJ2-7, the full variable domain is ETGVTQSPTHLIKTRGQQVTLRCSSQSGHNTVSWYQQALGQGPQFIFQYYREEENGRGNFPPRFSGLQFPNYSSELNVNALELDDSALYLCASSDRQGASKKYFGPGTRLTVT.

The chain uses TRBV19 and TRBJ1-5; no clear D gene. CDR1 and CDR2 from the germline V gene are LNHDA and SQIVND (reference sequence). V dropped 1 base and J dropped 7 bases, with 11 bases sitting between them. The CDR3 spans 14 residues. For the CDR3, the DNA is TGTGCCAGTAGTATAGTCCCTGGAAGACAGCCCCAGCATTTT. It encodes CASSIVPGRQPQHF.